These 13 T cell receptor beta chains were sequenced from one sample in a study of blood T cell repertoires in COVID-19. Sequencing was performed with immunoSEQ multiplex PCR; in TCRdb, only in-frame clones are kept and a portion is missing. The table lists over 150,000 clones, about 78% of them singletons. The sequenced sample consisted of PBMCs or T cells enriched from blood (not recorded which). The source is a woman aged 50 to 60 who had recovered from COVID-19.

The CDR3 region is CATSRQGNSNQPQHF. The CDR3 DNA sequence: TGTGCCACCAGCAGACAGGGCAATAGCAATCAGCCCCAGCATTTT. This chain links TRBV15 with TRBJ1-5; TRBD1 is a possible D gene (5 bases). This CDR3 contains 15 residues. The ends were cut back, 2 bases at V and 0 bases at J, with 8 bases in the middle. Germline values: CDR1 LNHNV, CDR2 YYDKDF (reference sequence).

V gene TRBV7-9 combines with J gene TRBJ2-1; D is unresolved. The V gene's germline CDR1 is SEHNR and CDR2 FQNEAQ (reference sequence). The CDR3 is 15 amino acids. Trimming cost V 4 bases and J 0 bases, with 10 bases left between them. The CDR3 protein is CASSSFSSSYNEQFF. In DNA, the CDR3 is TGTGCCAGCAGCTCATTTTCGAGCTCCTACAATGAGCAGTTCTTC.

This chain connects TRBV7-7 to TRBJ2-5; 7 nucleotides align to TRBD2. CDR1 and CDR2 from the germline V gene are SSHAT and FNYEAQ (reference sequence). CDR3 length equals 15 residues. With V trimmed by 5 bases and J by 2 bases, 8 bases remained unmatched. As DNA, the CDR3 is TGTGCCAGCAGCGACGGAGCGGGATGGCAAGAGACCCAGTACTTC. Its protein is CASSDGAGWQETQYF.

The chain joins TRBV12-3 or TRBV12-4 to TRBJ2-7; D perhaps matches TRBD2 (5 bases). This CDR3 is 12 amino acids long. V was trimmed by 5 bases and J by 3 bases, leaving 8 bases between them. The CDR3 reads CASSLLDYEQYF. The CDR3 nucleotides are TGTGCCAGCAGTCTACTAGACTACGAGCAGTACTTC.

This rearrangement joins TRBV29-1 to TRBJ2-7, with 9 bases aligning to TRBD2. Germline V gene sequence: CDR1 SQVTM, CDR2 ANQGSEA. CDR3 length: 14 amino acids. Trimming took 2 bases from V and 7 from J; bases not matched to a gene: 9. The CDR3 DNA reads TGCAGCGTTGAAAGGCGGGAGGGCCTAGGTGAGCAGTACTTC. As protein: CSVERREGLGEQYF.

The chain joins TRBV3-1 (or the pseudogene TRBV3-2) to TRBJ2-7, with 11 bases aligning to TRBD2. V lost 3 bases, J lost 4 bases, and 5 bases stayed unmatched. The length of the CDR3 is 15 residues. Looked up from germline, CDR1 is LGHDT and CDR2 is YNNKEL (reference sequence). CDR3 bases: TGTGCCAGCAGCCAGGTAGCGGGAGGGCGGTACGAGCAGTACTTC. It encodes CASSQVAGGRYEQYF.

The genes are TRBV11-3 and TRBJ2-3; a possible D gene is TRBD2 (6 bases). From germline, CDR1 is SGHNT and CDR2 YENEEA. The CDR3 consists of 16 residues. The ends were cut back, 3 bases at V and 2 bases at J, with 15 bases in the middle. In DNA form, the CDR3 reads TGTGCCAGCAGCTTGGGCCGGGAGAGGACCACAGATACGCAGTATTTT. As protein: CASSLGRERTTDTQYF.

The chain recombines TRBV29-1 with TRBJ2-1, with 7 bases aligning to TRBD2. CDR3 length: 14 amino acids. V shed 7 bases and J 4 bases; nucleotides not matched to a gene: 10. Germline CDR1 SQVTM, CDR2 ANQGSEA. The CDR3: CSERKRELYNEQFF. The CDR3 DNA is TGCAGCGAAAGAAAGCGGGAACTTTACAATGAGCAGTTCTTC.

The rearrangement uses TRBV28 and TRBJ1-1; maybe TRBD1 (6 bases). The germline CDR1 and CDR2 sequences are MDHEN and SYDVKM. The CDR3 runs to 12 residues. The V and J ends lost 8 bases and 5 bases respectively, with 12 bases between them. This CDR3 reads CASGRGITEAFF. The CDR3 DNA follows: TGTGCCAGCGGGAGGGGGATAACTGAAGCTTTCTTT.

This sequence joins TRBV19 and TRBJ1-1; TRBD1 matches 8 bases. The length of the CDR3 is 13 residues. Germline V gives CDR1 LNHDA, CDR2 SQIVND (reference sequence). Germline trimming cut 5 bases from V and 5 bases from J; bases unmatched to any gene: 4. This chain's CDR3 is CASSLDRATEAFF. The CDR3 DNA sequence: TGTGCCAGTAGTCTGGACAGGGCTACTGAAGCTTTCTTT.

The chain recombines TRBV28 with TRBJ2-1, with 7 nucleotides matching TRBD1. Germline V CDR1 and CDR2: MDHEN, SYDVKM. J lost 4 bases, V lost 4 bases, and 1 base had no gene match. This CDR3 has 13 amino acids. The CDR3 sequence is CASSSGQYNEQFF. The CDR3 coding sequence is TGTGCCAGCAGTTCGGGACAGTACAATGAGCAGTTCTTC.

The CDR3 sequence: CASSPGTGHLGAFF. CDR3 DNA: TGTGCCAGCAGCCCGGGGACAGGACACCTCGGGGCTTTCTTT. The chain employs TRBV11-1 and TRBJ1-1, with 8 bases that match TRBD1. The length of the CDR3 is 14 residues. Germline loops: CDR1 SGHAT, CDR2 FQDESV (reference sequence). The trim removed 5 bases at V and 11 bases at J, leaving 13 bases unmatched.

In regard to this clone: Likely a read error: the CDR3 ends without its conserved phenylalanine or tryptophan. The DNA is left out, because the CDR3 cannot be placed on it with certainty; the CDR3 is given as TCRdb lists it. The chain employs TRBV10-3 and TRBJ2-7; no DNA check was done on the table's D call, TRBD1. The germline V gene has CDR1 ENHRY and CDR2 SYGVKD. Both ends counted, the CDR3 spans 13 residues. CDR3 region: CAISGDRGISGTL.